This record looks at one T cell receptor (beta chain) sequence and its context. Losses at the gene ends were 2 bases for V and 0 bases for J; bases not matched to a gene: 6. There are 15 residues in the CDR3. CDR1 is DFQATT and CDR2 is SNEGSKA in the germline V gene (reference sequence). The sample comes from a study of blood T cells in healthy people across ages. Using a J-beta primer mix together with a sample-barcoded 5' primer, a second PCR was run for 7 to 11 cycles. From each sample, at least 2.5 million paired-end reads containing CDR3 were obtained. MiXCR, run by TCRdb on the 5' RACE reads, gives a single entry per CDR3 protein. The table shows over 950,000 distinct CDR3 sequences, with 30% to 40% occurring only once.

The specimen was blood. V gene TRBV20-1 combines with J gene TRBJ1-2; 7 nucleotides align to TRBD1. This sequence was found in a man aged 18-30 years in good health. This CDR3 reads CSARYGTATNYGYTF. Written as DNA, the CDR3 is TGCAGTGCTAGATACGGGACAGCTACTAACTATGGCTACACCTTC.